This T cell receptor (beta chain) comes out of a study of T cells after yellow fever vaccination. Trimming cost V 2 bases and J 13 bases, with 12 bases left between them. Germline V lookup: CDR1 SGHDN, CDR2 FVKESK. The CDR3 sequence is 12 residues long. Each CDR3 protein is one row after TCRdb ran MiXCR on the 5' RACE reads. Of about 500,000 distinct CDR3 sequences listed, roughly 17% are singletons. Sequenced material: PBMCs, taken 5 to 6 days after the first yellow fever vaccination. This TCR derives from a man younger than 35 who received the YFV17D yellow fever vaccine. The chain carries TRBV14 and TRBJ2-1; TRBD1 is a possible D gene (6 bases). The CDR3 coding sequence is TGTGCCAGCAGCCAACAGGGGTTCTTACAGTTCTTC. This sequence encodes CASSQQGFLQFF.